Each of the 7 T cell receptor beta chains below was sequenced from the same sample in a study of T cell responses to AZD1222 COVID-19 vaccine. Libraries were prepared by immunoSEQ multiplex PCR; TCRdb keeps only in-frame clonotypes and omits some of them. The profile covers 100,000 to 150,000 clones, with 89% appearing a single time and roughly 1.4% taken by the ten largest. This sample comprised peripheral blood, obtained on day 0 of AZD1222 vaccination. The origin of the receptors is an adult in good health.

This CDR3 reads CASSLYPPGLAFYEQYF. The CDR3 coding sequence is TGTGCCAGCAGTCTCTACCCCCCGGGACTAGCTTTCTACGAGCAGTACTTC. V is TRBV27 and J is TRBJ2-7; 9 positions match TRBD2. The CDR3 sequence is 17 residues long. V trimming: 5 bases; J trimming: 3 bases; junction bases outside the gene matches: 14. CDR1 and CDR2 (germline): MNHEY, SMNVEV (reference sequence).

The rearrangement uses TRBV19 and TRBJ2-7, with 8 bases identical to TRBD1. This CDR3 contains 12 residues. V shed 4 bases, J shed 7 bases, and the junction held 3 bases outside the gene matches. Germline lookup yields CDR1 LNHDA and CDR2 SQIVND (reference sequence). Written as DNA, the CDR3 is TGTGCCAGTAGTAACAGGGGGGATGAGCAGTACTTC. Encoded protein: CASSNRGDEQYF.

The chain employs TRBV29-1 and TRBJ2-1, with 7 bases matching TRBD2. Losses at the gene ends were 6 bases for V and 14 bases for J; bases not matched to a gene: 13. Germline-derived CDR1 and CDR2 are SQVTM and ANQGSEA. This CDR3 is 12 amino acids long. CDR3 nucleotide sequence: TGCAGCGTCAATCAGGATGGACTAGTAGAGTTCTTC. Residues: CSVNQDGLVEFF.

The chain joins TRBV19 to TRBJ2-1; 8 nucleotides align to TRBD1. This CDR3 contains 15 residues. Germline CDR1 reads LNHDA; CDR2 reads SQIVND (reference sequence). V was pared by 6 bases and J by 10 bases, with 14 bases of the junction left unmatched. The CDR3 reads CASSSDRGNIREQFF. DNA for the CDR3: TGTGCCAGTAGCTCAGACAGGGGAAATATTCGGGAGCAGTTCTTC. The whole variable domain, remainder taken from reference TRBV19 and TRBJ2-1, is DGGITQSPKYLFRKEGQNVTLSCEQNLNHDAMYWYRQDPGQGLRLIYYSQIVNDFQKGDIAEGYSVSREKKESFPLTVTSAQKNPTAFYLCASSSDRGNIREQFFGPGTRLTVL.

Notes on this clone: Different DNA sequences within this sample yield the same CDR3. The CDR3 reads CASSYSTGGSYEQYF. Written as DNA, the CDR3 is TGTGCCAGCAGTTACTCGACAGGGGGGTCCTACGAGCAGTACTTC. The chain is built from TRBV6-5 and TRBJ2-7; 9 bases match TRBD1. Germline values: CDR1 MNHEY, CDR2 SVGAGI. The V gene end was trimmed by 0 bases and the J gene end by 1 base; junction bases not matched to a gene: 1. This CDR3 has 15 amino acids.

The CDR3: CASSPGTSGYEQYF. The CDR3 DNA reads as TGTGCCAGCAGCCCAGGGACTAGCGGTTACGAGCAGTACTTC. This chain joins TRBV9 and TRBJ2-7; 11 bases agree with TRBD2. CDR1 SGDLS and CDR2 YYNGEE come from the germline V gene. Trimming cost V 4 bases and J 4 bases; bases outside gene matches: 4. CDR3 length: 14 residues.

The chain combines TRBV5-4 with TRBJ2-7, with D possibly being TRBD1 (5 bases). Germline values: CDR1 SGHNT, CDR2 YYREEE (reference sequence). The CDR3 consists of 15 residues. V lost 0 bases to trimming and J lost 3 bases, with 13 bases between them. CDR3 protein: CASSLATGTFYEQYF. In nucleotides, the CDR3 is TGTGCCAGCAGCTTGGCAACAGGAACGTTCTACGAGCAGTACTTC.